Presented here are 20 T cell receptor beta chains from one specimen sequenced in a study of spatial heterogeneity in lung cancer. In TCRdb, the 5' RACE reads were re-called with MiXCR into one record per CDR3 protein. The table records roughly 20,000 distinct CDR3 sequences, 3.5% to 5% of them present only once. This sample's time point: sample taken at primary tumor resection. Sequencing was performed on whole RNA extracted from tumor and nontumor lung tissue, or from frozen PBMC, and the material was left unsorted. The specimen was PBMCs, collected at surgery. The receptors derive from a male donor with early-stage non-small cell lung cancer.

The chain joins TRBV6-2 or TRBV6-3 to TRBJ2-5; 10 bases are a match to TRBD2. The CDR3 sequence is 17 residues long. Trimming took 5 bases from V and 5 from J; bases not matched to a gene: 14. In germline, CDR1 is MNHEY, CDR2 SVGEGT. The CDR3 coding sequence is TGTGCCAGCAGTCCTGTCAGTCTAGCGGGGGACTTGGAGACCCAGTACTTC. It translates to CASSPVSLAGDLETQYF.

This clonotype was seen many times. The chain has TRBV9 and TRBJ2-1; D remains unclear. The CDR3 spans 13 residues. The germline V gene has CDR1 SGDLS and CDR2 YYNGEE. V lost 0 bases to trimming and J lost 5 bases, with 6 bases between them. In DNA, the CDR3 is TGTGCCAGCAGCGTAGCCACCAACAATGAGCAGTTCTTC. It specifies CASSVATNNEQFF.

This clonotype showed up many times. The CDR3 DNA sequence: TGTGCCAGCAGCTTCCGGGGACAGGGAAAAAGCCCCTACGAGCAGTACTTC. It yields the protein CASSFRGQGKSPYEQYF. The rearrangement uses TRBV7-8 and TRBJ2-7, with 9 bases that match TRBD1. Germline V lookup: CDR1 SGHVS, CDR2 FQNEAQ. V lost 3 bases and J lost 2; bases outside the gene matches: 11. The CDR3 covers 17 residues.

This clonotype was counted many times. The chain links TRBV11-2 to TRBJ1-3; D remains ambiguous. The CDR3 is 15 residues long. V dropped 1 base and J dropped 3 bases, with 10 bases sitting between them. Germline assignment: CDR1 SGHAT and CDR2 FQNNGV. The CDR3 DNA reads as TGTGCCAGCAGCTTAGGTTTGGGGAATGGAAACACCATATATTTT. Amino acid sequence: CASSLGLGNGNTIYF.

This clonotype was detected many times. Here the CDR3 reads CASSYRTGGDEQYF. CDR3 sequence (DNA): TGCGCCAGCAGCTACCGGACAGGGGGCGACGAGCAGTACTTC. V and J are TRBV5-1 and TRBJ2-7, with 11 bases matching TRBD1. Per germline, CDR1 SGHRS and CDR2 YFSETQ. Unmatched junction bases numbered 4, after V lost 3 bases and J lost 5 bases. The CDR3 consists of 14 residues.

In its sample, this clonotype was seen many times. J is TRBJ2-3 and V is TRBV7-3, with 9 bases lining up with TRBD2. The trim removed 5 bases at V and 5 bases at J, leaving 2 bases unmatched. This CDR3 is 13 amino acids long. The germline V gene has CDR1 SGHTA and CDR2 FQGTGA. CDR3 sequence reads: CASSLSGGDTQYF. The CDR3 nucleotides read TGTGCCAGCAGCCTTAGCGGGGGAGATACGCAGTATTTT.

Ten or more counts support this clonotype. This chain uses TRBV30 with TRBJ1-1, with a possible D match to TRBD1 (5 bases). Germline CDR1 reads GTSNPN; CDR2 reads SVGIG (reference sequence). Trimming shortened V by 8 bases and J by 1 base, and 20 bases separated the two germline ends. This CDR3 is built from 15 residues. DNA for the CDR3: TGTGCCACGACAGAAAACCAGGCTCGGAACACTGAAGCTTTCTTT. This encodes CATTENQARNTEAFF.

By sample share, this clonotype is medium-sized (0.01 to 0.1%). The V and J genes are TRBV29-1 and TRBJ1-2; D ambiguous. This CDR3 region has 11 residues. CDR1 SQVTM and CDR2 ANQGSEA come from the germline V gene. Trimming removed 6 bases from V and 8 bases from J, with 13 bases in between. CDR3 nucleotide sequence: TGCAGCGTCCGCCCTTCTCGCGGCTACACCTTC. Protein sequence: CSVRPSRGYTF.

This clonotype was counted at least ten times. Here the CDR3 DNA reads TGTGCCAGCAGCGTAGGAACTAGCGGGAGTTGGGAAAACATTCAGTACTTC. Translated: CASSVGTSGSWENIQYF. The J gene is TRBJ2-4, the V gene TRBV9; TRBD2 agrees at 11 bases. Unmatched junction bases numbered 7, after V lost 0 bases and J lost 5 bases. The CDR3 covers 17 residues. Germline V gives CDR1 SGDLS, CDR2 YYNGEE.

In this sample, this clonotype turned up many times. In DNA form, the CDR3 reads TGTGCCTGGAATATGAACACTGAAGCTTTCTTT. Its translation: CAWNMNTEAFF. The chain employs TRBV30 and TRBJ1-1; no clear D gene. From germline, CDR1 is GTSNPN and CDR2 SVGIG (reference sequence). The CDR3 contains 11 residues. The germline V and J ends were trimmed by 4 bases and 0 bases, with 3 bases remaining between them.

This clonotype came up many times. The J gene is TRBJ2-1, the V gene TRBV20-1; 11 nucleotides line up with TRBD2. The V gene's germline CDR1 is DFQATT and CDR2 SNEGSKA (reference sequence). CDR3 length equals 17 residues. Germline trimming cut 4 bases from V and 8 bases from J; bases unmatched to any gene: 16. CDR3 sequence (DNA): TGCAGTGCTACCAAGGGGTTAGCGGGAGGGAGTCCCTATGAGCAGTTCTTC. Encoded protein: CSATKGLAGGSPYEQFF.

CDR3 sequence (DNA): TGTGCCAGGGCAGACAGGGCGTCCGACAATGAGCAGTTCTTC. Its protein product is CARADRASDNEQFF. The chain couples TRBV2 to TRBJ2-1; 7 bases fit TRBD1. The germline gives CDR1 SNHLY, CDR2 FYNNEI. Trimming cost V 9 bases and J 5 bases; bases outside gene matches: 10. The CDR3 is 14 amino acids.

This clonotype was observed many times. The genes are TRBV2 and TRBJ2-4; a possible D gene is TRBD1 (5 bases). There are 14 residues in the CDR3. V was trimmed by 1 base and J by 6 bases, leaving 10 bases between them. Germline V gene data show CDR1 as SNHLY and CDR2 as FYNNEI. The CDR3 loop is CASSEGGWVNIQYF. The CDR3 coding sequence is TGTGCCAGCAGTGAAGGGGGCTGGGTAAACATTCAGTACTTC.

This clonotype was seen repeatedly, ten times or more. The CDR3 nucleotides read TGCAGTGCGAAAAGGGCAAGATCCAATGAGCAGTTCTTC. It translates to CSAKRARSNEQFF. The gene calls are TRBV20-1 and TRBJ2-1; D ambiguous. The V and J ends lost 6 bases and 6 bases respectively, with 15 bases between them. The CDR3 is 13 residues long. CDR1 is DFQATT and CDR2 is SNEGSKA in the germline V gene (reference sequence).

The table lists this clonotype with many counts. V gene TRBV20-1 combines with J gene TRBJ1-4, with a weak D call TRBD1 (5 bases). The CDR3 is 12 amino acids. The germline CDR1 and CDR2 sequences are DFQATT and SNEGSKA (reference sequence). The germline V and J ends were trimmed by 3 bases and 5 bases, with 7 bases remaining between them. The CDR3 sequence is CSARRQNEKLFF. The CDR3 DNA is TGCAGTGCTAGGCGACAGAATGAAAAACTGTTTTTT.

Sample share makes this clonotype medium-sized. V and J are TRBV28 and TRBJ2-5, with D possibly matching TRBD1 (5 bases). Trimming took 1 base from V and 4 from J, leaving 10 bases between them. Germline V lookup: CDR1 MDHEN, CDR2 SYDVKM. The CDR3 has 14 amino acids. Written as DNA, the CDR3 is TGTGCCAGCAGTTTATTTGGGGCGATAGAGACCCAGTACTTC. This translates into CASSLFGAIETQYF.

The sample holds many counts of this clonotype. J is TRBJ2-5 and V is TRBV9, with D perhaps TRBD1 or TRBD2 (5 bases each). This CDR3 region has 13 residues. Trimming removed 0 bases at V and 4 bases at J, with 7 bases between. CDR1 SGDLS and CDR2 YYNGEE come from the germline V gene. CDR3 amino acids: CASSVEGRETQYF. The CDR3 DNA sequence: TGTGCCAGCAGCGTAGAGGGGAGAGAGACCCAGTACTTC.

This clonotype is deemed medium-sized. The rearrangement uses TRBV27 and TRBJ2-7; weak D call: TRBD2 (5 bases). CDR3 length: 13 amino acids. Germline CDR1 MNHEY, CDR2 SMNVEV (reference sequence). The germline V and J ends were trimmed by 2 bases and 2 bases, with 7 bases remaining between them. The CDR3 sequence: CASSLRDAYEQYF. In DNA form, the CDR3 reads TGTGCCAGCAGTTTACGGGATGCCTACGAGCAGTACTTC.

This clonotype was counted a few times. The chain combines TRBV19 with TRBJ2-1, with TRBD2 matching over 10 bases. With V trimmed by 3 bases and J by 6 bases, 8 bases remained unmatched. Germline V gives CDR1 LNHDA, CDR2 SQIVND (reference sequence). This CDR3 spans 16 amino acids. The CDR3: CASSIFSGGPFNEQFF. The DNA for the CDR3 is TGTGCCAGTAGTATCTTTAGCGGGGGGCCGTTCAATGAGCAGTTCTTC.

This clonotype was picked up a small number of times. The chain is built from TRBV6-2 or TRBV6-3 and TRBJ2-3; D is undetermined. The CDR3 runs 15 residues. V dropped 5 bases and J dropped 1 base, with 13 bases sitting between them. Germline CDR1 is MNHEY and CDR2 is SVGEGT. The CDR3 reads CASSKLLLGTDTQYF. The CDR3 DNA reads TGTGCCAGCAGTAAACTATTGTTGGGCACAGATACGCAGTATTTT.